This T cell receptor (beta chain) was captured by sequencing in a study of blood T cell repertoires in COVID-19. Study-wide context: Specimens from acute and convalescent COVID-19 originated in the United States, Italy and Spain. PBMCs, B-cell-depleted T cells, or T cells were the source of the cDNA or gDNA that made up the material.

This clone occurred once. Trimming at V came to 0 bases and at J to 4 bases, leaving 3 bases not matched to a gene. CDR3 length: 15 amino acids. Germline CDR1 and CDR2: SGHRS and YFSETQ. Libraries were prepared by immunoSEQ multiplex PCR; TCRdb keeps only in-frame clonotypes and omits some of them. The profile shows some 130,000 clones, around 86% of them singletons. The origin of this receptor is a man aged 40-49 years with active or convalescent COVID-19. V usage is TRBV5-1 and J usage is TRBJ1-5; 8 positions agree with TRBD1. What was sequenced was peripheral blood. The chain's CDR3 is CASSLDGQGNQPQHF. Here the CDR3 DNA reads TGCGCCAGCAGCTTGGACGGACAGGGAAATCAGCCCCAGCATTTT.